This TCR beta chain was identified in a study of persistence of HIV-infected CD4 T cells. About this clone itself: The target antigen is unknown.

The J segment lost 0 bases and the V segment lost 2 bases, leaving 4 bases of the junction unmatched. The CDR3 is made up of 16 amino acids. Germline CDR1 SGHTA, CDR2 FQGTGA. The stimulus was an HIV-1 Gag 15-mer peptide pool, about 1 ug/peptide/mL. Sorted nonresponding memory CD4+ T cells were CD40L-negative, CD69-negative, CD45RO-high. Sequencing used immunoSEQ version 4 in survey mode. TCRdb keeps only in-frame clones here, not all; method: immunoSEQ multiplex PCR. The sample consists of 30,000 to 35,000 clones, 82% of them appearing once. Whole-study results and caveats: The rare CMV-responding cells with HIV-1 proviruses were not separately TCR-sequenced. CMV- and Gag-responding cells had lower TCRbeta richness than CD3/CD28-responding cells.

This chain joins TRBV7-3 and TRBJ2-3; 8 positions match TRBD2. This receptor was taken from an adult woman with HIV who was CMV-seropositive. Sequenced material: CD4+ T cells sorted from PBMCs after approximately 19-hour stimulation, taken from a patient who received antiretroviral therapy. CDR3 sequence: CASSLLAGTSTDTQYF. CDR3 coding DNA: TGTGCCAGCAGCTTACTAGCGGGTACTAGCACAGATACGCAGTATTTT.